The T cell receptor (beta chain) under discussion was sequenced for a study of cytomegalovirus exposure and HLA in healthy donors. Study-wide results and limits: Researchers reportedly found TCR beta sequences accurately predicted most subjects' HLA-A and HLA-B alleles. Sequencing likely caused a cluster of highly shared sequence variants.

The trim removed 2 bases at V and 0 bases at J, leaving 18 bases unmatched. The CDR3 totals 21 residues. The germline V gene has CDR1 GTSNPN and CDR2 SVGIG (reference sequence). As for this clone: Antigen unknown.

PCR employed 60 Vbeta and 13 Jbeta primers. The method was immunoSEQ multiplex PCR; TCRdb's version includes in-frame clones alone and lacks a portion of them. The repertoire holds approximately 180,000 clones, with about four fifths as singletons. The sample was PBMCs. The source is a woman under 30 in good health and CMV-seronegative. The rearrangement uses TRBV30 and TRBJ2-4, with 11 bases matching TRBD2. The CDR3 coding sequence is TGTGCCTGGAGTCCTCCACCGGGACTAGCGGAACCCCGTCTAGCCAAAAACATTCAGTACTTC. Residues: CAWSPPPGLAEPRLAKNIQYF.